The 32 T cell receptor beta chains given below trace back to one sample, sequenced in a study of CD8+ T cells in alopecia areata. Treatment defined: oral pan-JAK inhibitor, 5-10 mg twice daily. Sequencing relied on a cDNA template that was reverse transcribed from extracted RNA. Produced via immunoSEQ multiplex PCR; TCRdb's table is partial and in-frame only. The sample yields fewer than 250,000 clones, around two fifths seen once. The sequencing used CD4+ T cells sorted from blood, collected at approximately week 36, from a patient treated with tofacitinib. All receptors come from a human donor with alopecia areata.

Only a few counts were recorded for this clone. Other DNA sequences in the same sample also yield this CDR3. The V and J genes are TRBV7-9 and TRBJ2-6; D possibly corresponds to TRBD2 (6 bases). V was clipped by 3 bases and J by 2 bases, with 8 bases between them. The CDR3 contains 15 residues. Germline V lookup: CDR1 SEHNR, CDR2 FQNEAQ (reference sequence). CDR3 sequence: CASSFGGAGANVLTF. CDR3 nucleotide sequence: TGTGCCAGCAGCTTTGGAGGGGCTGGGGCCAACGTCCTGACTTTC.

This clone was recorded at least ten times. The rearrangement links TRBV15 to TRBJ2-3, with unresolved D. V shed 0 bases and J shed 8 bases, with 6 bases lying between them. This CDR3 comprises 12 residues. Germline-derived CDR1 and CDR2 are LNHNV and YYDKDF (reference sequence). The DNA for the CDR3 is TGTGCCACCAGCAGAGATATCGGTACGCAGTATTTT. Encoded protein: CATSRDIGTQYF. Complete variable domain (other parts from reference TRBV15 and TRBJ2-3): DAMVIQNPRYQVTQFGKPVTLSCSQTLNHNVMYWYQQKSSQAPKLLFHYYDKDFNNEADTPDNFQSRRPNTSFCFLDIRSPGLGDTAMYLCATSRDIGTQYFGPGTRLTVL.

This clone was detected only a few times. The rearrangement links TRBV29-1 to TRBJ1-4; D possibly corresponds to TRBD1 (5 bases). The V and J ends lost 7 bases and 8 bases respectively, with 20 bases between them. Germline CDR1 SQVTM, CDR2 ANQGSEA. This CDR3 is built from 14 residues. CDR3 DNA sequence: TGCAGCGCCTCAGCAGGGCGAATAGGGGAAAAACTGTTTTTT. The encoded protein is CSASAGRIGEKLFF.

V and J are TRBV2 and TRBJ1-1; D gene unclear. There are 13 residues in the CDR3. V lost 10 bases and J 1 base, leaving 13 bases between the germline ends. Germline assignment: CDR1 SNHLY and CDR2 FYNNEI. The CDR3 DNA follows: TGTGCCACCAAAACCCGGGCGAACACTGAAGCTTTCTTT. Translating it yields CATKTRANTEAFF.

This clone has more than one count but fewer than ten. The CDR3 region has the DNA TGTGCCAGCAGCCTAACTAGCTGGGAGACCCAGTACTTC. This translates into CASSLTSWETQYF. V and J are TRBV7-8 and TRBJ2-5; D might be TRBD2 (6 bases). Germline V gives CDR1 SGHVS, CDR2 FQNEAQ. The CDR3 consists of 13 residues. Trimming removed 5 bases at V and 5 bases at J, with 12 bases between.

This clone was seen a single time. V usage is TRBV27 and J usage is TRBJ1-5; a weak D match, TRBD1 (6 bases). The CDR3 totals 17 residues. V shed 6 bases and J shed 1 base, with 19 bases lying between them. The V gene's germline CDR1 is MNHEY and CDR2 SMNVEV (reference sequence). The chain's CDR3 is CASSPNLGGASNQPQHF. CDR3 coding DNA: TGTGCCAGCAGCCCCAATCTTGGGGGGGCGAGCAATCAGCCCCAGCATTTT.

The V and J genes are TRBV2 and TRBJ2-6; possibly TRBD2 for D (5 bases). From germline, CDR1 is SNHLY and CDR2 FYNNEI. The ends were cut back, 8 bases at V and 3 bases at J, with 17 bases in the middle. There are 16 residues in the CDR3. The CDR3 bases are TGTGCCAGCGCTGCGAGAGGGTTGGGTGGGGCCAACGTCCTGACTTTC. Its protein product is CASAARGLGGANVLTF.

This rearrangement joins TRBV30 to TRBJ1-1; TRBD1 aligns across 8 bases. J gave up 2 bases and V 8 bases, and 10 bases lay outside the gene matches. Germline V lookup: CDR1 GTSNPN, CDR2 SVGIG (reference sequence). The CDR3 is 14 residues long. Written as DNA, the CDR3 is TGTGCCGGAAGAGGTGACAGGGGCAACACTGAAGCTTTCTTT. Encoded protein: CAGRGDRGNTEAFF.

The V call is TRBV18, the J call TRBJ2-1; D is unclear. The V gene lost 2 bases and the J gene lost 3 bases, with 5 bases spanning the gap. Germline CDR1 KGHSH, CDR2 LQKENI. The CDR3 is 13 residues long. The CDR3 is CASSPESYNEQFF. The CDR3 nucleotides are TGTGCCAGCTCACCAGAGAGCTACAATGAGCAGTTCTTC.

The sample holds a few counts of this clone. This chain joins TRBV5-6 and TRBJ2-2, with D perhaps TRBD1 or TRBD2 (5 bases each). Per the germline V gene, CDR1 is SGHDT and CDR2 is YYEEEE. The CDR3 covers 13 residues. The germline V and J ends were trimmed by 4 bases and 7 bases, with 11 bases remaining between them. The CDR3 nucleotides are TGTGCCAGCAGCCCACTTGGGGGCGGGGAGCTGTTTTTT. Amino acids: CASSPLGGGELFF.

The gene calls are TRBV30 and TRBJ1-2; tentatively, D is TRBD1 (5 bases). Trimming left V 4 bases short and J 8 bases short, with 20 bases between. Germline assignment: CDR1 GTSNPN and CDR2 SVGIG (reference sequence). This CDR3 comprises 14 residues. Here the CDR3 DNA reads TGTGCCTGGAATCACCGGGACTTAAACCTCGGCTACACCTTC. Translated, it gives CAWNHRDLNLGYTF.

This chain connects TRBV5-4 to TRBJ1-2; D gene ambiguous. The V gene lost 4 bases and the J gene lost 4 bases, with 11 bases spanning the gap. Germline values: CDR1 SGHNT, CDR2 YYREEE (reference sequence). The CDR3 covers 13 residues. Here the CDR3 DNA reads TGTGCCAGCAGCCCAAGACACCTCTATGGCTACACCTTC. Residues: CASSPRHLYGYTF.

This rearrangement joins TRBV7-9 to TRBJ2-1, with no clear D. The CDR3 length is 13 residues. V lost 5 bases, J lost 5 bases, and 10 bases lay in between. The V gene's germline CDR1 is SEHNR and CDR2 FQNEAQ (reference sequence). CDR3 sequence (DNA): TGTGCCAGCAGCCCCAGACGGAACAATGAGCAGTTCTTC. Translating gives CASSPRRNNEQFF. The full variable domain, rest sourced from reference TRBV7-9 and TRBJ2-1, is DTGVSQNPRHKITKRGQNVTFRCDPISEHNRLYWYRQTLGQGPEFLTYFQNEAQLEKSRLLSDRFSAERPKGSFSTLEIQRTEQGDSAMYLCASSPRRNNEQFFGPGTRLTVL.

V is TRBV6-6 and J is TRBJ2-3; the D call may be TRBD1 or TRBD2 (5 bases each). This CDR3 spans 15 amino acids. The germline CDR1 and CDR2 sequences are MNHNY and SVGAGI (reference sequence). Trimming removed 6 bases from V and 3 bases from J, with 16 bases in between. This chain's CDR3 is CASRLPGGGTDTQYF. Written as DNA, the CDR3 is TGTGCCAGCAGACTCCCTGGGGGTGGTACAGATACGCAGTATTTT.

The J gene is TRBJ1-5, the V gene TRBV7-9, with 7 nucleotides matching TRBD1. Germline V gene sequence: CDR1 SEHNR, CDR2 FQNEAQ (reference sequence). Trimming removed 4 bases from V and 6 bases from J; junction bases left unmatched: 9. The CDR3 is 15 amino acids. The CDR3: CASSSAEGGGQPQHF. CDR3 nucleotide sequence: TGTGCCAGCAGCTCCGCGGAAGGGGGCGGTCAGCCCCAGCATTTT.

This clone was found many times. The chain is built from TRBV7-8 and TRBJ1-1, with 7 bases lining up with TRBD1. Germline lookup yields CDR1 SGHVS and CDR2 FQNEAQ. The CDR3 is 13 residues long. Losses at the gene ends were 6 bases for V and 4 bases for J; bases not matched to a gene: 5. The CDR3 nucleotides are TGTGCCAGCAGGGGCCAGGGGGGCACTGAAGCTTTCTTT. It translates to CASRGQGGTEAFF.

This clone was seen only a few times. CDR3 coding DNA: TGCGCCAGCAGCACGACAGTAACCGGGGAGCTGTTTTTT. Its translation: CASSTTVTGELFF. The gene calls are TRBV5-1 and TRBJ2-2; weak D call: TRBD1 (5 bases). Trimming removed 4 bases at V and 5 bases at J, with 9 bases between. CDR3 length: 13 residues. CDR1 is SGHRS and CDR2 is YFSETQ in the germline V gene.

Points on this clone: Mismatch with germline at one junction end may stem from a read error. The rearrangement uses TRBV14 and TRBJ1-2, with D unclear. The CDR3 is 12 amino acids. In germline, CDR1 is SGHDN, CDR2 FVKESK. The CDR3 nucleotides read TGTGCCAGCAGCCAAGATCTCGCTGACACCCACTTC. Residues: CASSQDLADTHF.

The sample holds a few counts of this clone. The CDR3 nucleotides are TGCAGCGTTGAGGGGGCCCACGAGCAGTACTTC. Encoded protein: CSVEGAHEQYF. The chain has TRBV29-1 and TRBJ2-7; possibly TRBD1 for D (6 bases). Germline V gene sequence: CDR1 SQVTM, CDR2 ANQGSEA. V lost 3 bases to trimming and J lost 5 bases, with 8 bases between them. The CDR3 runs 11 residues.

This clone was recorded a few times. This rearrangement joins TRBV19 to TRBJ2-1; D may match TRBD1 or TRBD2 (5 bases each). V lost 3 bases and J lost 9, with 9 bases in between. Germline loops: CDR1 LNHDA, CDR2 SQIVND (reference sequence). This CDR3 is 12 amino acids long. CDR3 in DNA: TGTGCCAGTAGTATTTATGGGGGTGAGCAGTTCTTC. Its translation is CASSIYGGEQFF.

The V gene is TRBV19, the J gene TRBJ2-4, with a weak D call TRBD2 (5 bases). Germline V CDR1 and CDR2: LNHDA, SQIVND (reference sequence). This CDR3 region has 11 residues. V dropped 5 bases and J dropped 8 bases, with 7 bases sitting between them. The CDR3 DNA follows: TGTGCCAGTAGTGCGAGGGACATTCAGTACTTC. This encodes CASSARDIQYF.

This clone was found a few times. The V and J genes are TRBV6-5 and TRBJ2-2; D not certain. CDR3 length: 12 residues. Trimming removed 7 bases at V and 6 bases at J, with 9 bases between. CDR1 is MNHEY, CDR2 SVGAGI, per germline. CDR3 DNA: TGTGCCAGCACCCTGGAGTCCGGGGAGCTGTTTTTT. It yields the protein CASTLESGELFF.

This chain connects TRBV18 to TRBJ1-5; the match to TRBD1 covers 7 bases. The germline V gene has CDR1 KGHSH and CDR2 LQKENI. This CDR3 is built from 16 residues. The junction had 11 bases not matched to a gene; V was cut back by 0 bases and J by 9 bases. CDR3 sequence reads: CASSPPSTGPKGPQHF. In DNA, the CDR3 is TGTGCCAGCTCACCACCATCGACAGGGCCGAAGGGGCCCCAGCATTTT. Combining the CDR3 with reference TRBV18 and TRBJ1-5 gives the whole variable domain NAGVMQNPRHLVRRRGQEARLRCSPMKGHSHVYWYRQLPEEGLKFMVYLQKENIIDESGMPKERFSAEFPKEGPSILRIQQVVRGDSAAYFCASSPPSTGPKGPQHFGDGTRLSIL.

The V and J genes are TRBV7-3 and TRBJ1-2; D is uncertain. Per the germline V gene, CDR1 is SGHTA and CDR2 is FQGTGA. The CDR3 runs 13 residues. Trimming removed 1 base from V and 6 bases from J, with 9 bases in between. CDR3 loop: CASSLSQADGYTF. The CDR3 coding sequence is TGTGCCAGCAGCTTAAGCCAGGCTGATGGCTACACCTTC.

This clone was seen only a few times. This CDR3 is CASSQTQKLRPHRVTDTQYF. CDR3 nucleotide sequence: TGTGCCAGCAGCCAAACACAAAAGCTGCGACCCCACAGAGTGACAGATACGCAGTATTTT. The J gene is TRBJ2-3, the V gene TRBV14, with D uncertain. CDR1 is SGHDN, CDR2 FVKESK, per germline. The germline V and J ends were trimmed by 2 bases and 3 bases, with 27 bases remaining between them. The CDR3 sequence is 20 residues long. Looking up the rest from reference TRBV14 and TRBJ2-3 gives the full variable domain: EAGVTQFPSHSVIEKGQTVTLRCDPISGHDNLYWYRRVMGKEIKFLLHFVKESKQDESGMPNNRFLAERTGGTYSTLKVQPAELEDSGVYFCASSQTQKLRPHRVTDTQYFGPGTRLTVL.

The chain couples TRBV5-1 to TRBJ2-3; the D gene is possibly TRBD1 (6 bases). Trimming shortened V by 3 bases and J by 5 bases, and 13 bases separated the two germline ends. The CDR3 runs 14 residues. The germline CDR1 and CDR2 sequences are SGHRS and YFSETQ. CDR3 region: CASSSTGILDTQYF. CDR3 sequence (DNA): TGCGCCAGCAGCTCTACAGGGATTCTAGATACGCAGTATTTT.

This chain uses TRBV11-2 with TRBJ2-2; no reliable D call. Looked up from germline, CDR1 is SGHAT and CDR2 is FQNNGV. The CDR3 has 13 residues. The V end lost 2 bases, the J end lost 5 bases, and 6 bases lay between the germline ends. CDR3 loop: CASSLIPTGELFF. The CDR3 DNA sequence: TGTGCCAGCAGCTTAATCCCGACCGGGGAGCTGTTTTTT.

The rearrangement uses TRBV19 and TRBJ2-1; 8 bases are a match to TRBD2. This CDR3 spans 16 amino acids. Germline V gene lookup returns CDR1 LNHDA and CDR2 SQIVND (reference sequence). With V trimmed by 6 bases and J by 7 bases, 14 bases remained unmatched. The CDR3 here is CASRGHERENRNEQFF. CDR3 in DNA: TGTGCCAGTAGAGGCCACGAGCGGGAGAATAGGAATGAGCAGTTCTTC. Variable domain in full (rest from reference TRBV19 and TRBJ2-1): DGGITQSPKYLFRKEGQNVTLSCEQNLNHDAMYWYRQDPGQGLRLIYYSQIVNDFQKGDIAEGYSVSREKKESFPLTVTSAQKNPTAFYLCASRGHERENRNEQFFGPGTRLTVL.

CDR3 nucleotide sequence: TGTGCCTGGAGGCCAGGGGGTGGGAAGGCCGAGCAGTACTTC. Translating it yields CAWRPGGGKAEQYF. This rearrangement joins TRBV30 to TRBJ2-7; 7 bases agree with TRBD1. With 3 bases clipped from V and 6 bases from J, the junction kept 11 bases outside the gene matches. The CDR3 covers 14 residues. CDR1 and CDR2 (germline): GTSNPN, SVGIG (reference sequence).

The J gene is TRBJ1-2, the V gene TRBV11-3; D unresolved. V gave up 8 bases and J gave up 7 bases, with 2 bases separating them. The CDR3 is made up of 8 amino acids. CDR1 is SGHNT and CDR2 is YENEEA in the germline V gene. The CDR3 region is CASPGYTF. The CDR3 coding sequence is TGTGCCAGCCCTGGCTACACCTTC.

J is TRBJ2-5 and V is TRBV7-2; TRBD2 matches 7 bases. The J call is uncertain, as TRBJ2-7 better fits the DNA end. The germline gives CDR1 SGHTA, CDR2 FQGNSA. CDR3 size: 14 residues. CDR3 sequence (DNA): TGTGCCAGCAGCTTAGGTGGCGGGGGCTACGAGCAGTACTTC. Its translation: CASSLGGGGYEQYF.

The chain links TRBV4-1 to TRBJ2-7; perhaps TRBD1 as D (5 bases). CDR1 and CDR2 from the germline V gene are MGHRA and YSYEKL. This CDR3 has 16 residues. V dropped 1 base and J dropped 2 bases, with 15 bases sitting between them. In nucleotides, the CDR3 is TGCGCCAGCAGCCAAGCAGGGCTACGACGTCCCTACGAGCAGTACTTC. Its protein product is CASSQAGLRRPYEQYF.